This TCR beta chain was observed in a study of cytomegalovirus exposure and HLA in healthy donors. Whole-study context: The 500 to 850 first-cohort repertoires and the 130 or so validation repertoires shared the same platform, a later analysis reported.

The donors were members of the validation cohort comprising some 130 subjects, separate from the roughly 670-subject first cohort. The repertoire was sequenced with immunoSEQ multiplex PCR; TCRdb's copy has only in-frame clones and lacks some. This table has around 160,000 clones, around four fifths appearing once. With regard to this clone: Its antigen is currently unknown.

In germline, CDR1 is SGHTA, CDR2 FQGNSA. The trim removed 0 bases at V and 1 base at J, leaving 2 bases unmatched. The CDR3 length is 18 residues. Whole-study results and caveats: A subsequent analysis found that TCR clusters from the first cohort also tended to co-occur in the approximately 130 validation repertoires, with about 93% of cluster scores above 0.

The rearrangement joins TRBV7-2 to TRBJ2-3, with 15 bases that match TRBD2. Sample: PBMCs. This TCR was sampled from a man under 40 in good health and CMV-seropositive. Here the CDR3 DNA reads TGTGCCAGCAGCTTAGCAGGACTAGCGGGGGGGGGCACAGATACGCAGTATTTT. Protein: CASSLAGLAGGGTDTQYF.